This T cell receptor (beta chain) was observed in a study of naive and memory T cell subsets. After the first PCR, alpha and beta chain libraries were processed separately. The CDR3 is 14 residues long. In germline, CDR1 is MDHEN, CDR2 SYDVKM. Trimming removed 3 bases at V and 0 bases at J, with 9 bases between. An equimolar mix of two oligonucleotides served as the beta constant-region primer for TRBC1 and TRBC2. The ligated cDNA underwent four PCR rounds using SP2 and nested alpha and beta constant-region primers. Each CDR3 protein gets one entry after TCRdb re-called the UMI-ligation and nested PCR reads with MiXCR. The repertoire includes about 22,000 distinct CDR3 sequences, about 10% of them detected once, and 20% to 25% sits in the top ten.

This receptor was taken from a human donor in good health. V gene TRBV28 combines with J gene TRBJ2-7, with unresolved D. Sequenced material: central memory CD8+ T cells from blood. CDR3 nucleotide sequence: TGTGCCAGCAGTTTTTTACGATTCTCCTACGAGCAGTACTTC. It is translated as CASSFLRFSYEQYF.